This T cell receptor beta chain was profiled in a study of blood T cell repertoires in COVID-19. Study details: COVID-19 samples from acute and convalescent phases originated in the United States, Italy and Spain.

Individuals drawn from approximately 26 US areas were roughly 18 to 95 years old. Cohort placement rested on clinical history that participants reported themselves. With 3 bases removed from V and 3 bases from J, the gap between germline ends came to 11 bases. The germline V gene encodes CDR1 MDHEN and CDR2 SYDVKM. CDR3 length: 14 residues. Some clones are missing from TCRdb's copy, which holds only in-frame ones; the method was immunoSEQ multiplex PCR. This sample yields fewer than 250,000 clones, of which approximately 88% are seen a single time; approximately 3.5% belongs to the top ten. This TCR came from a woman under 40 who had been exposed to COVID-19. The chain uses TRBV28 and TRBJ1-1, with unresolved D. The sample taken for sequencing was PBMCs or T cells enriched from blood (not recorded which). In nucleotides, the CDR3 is TGTGCCAGCAGTTTCTCGAACAGAGACACTGAAGCTTTCTTT. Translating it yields CASSFSNRDTEAFF.